The entry that follows covers one T cell receptor beta chain sequence. This clone has only a few counts. Its binding antigen is unknown. The sample holds no much larger clone one base away, and base qualities are not on file. V was cut back by 5 bases and J by 4 bases, leaving a gap of 18 bases between them. Based on the germline V gene (reference sequence), the CDR1 and CDR2 sequences are SEHNR and FQNEAQ. Measured from the cysteine to the phenylalanine, the CDR3 is 16 residues long. Only the CDR3 part of the read is kept: 48 bases, read in frame from the first base. This specimen comes from a study of shared clonotypes between healthy human individuals (dated by TCRdb to the early 2020s). Concerning the study at large: The cohort included a few men and a couple of women between 18 and 49 years of age. Per donor, three plates each were used for CD4 naive and CD4 memory, two for CD8 naive, and one for CD8 memory. To estimate repertoire size and how much clonotypes are shared between individuals, the study performed deep sequencing of blood TCR repertoires from about 5 healthy adults. Libraries were prepared and TCR repertoires were sequenced by different laboratories using diverse techniques, in order to increase sequencing depth and limit assay-specific biases. Leukapheresis yielded between about 0.9 and 9 billion PBMCs per donor. Paper-wide results and their limitations: Compared with non-shared clonotypes, the clonotypes found in all four sorted-subset donors had higher generation probabilities. Sampling was restricted to blood, and TCR repertoires in tissues likely differ from the TCR repertoires found in blood. Based on pairwise subsampling, the degree of clonotype sharing among donors was expected to be affected by sequencing depth. When a handful of donors were compared, the shared fraction of clonotypes was roughly 5% for naive CD4, 3.5% for naive CD8, roughly 2.3% for memory CD4, and 0.35% to 0.4% for memory CD8. Estimated clonotype richness was generally larger for naive than for memory subsets. The small number of donors limited the genetic and exposure-history diversity represented. Even with the large sequencing depth, rarefaction of the sorted-subset datasets indicated that sequencing was incomplete.

TCR CDR3 regions were amplified from genomic DNA by multiplex PCR using the deep immunoSEQ assay. Genomic DNA extracted from each cell subset was distributed evenly over all wells of several immunoSEQ 96-well plates, and each plate served as one replicate. Each replicate PCR for sorted subsets received about 0.2 ug genomic DNA, equal to 28,000 or so T cell genomes. Purified libraries were quantified with a Qubit 3.0 fluorometer, sized on a Bioanalyzer 2100, and re-quantified with the KAPA Library Quantification kit. Every immunoSEQ 96-well plate was sequenced on a separate single-read 150-cycle Illumina NextSeq 550 flow cell. The source study handled its data this way. Because the immunoSEQ output held only junctional sequences and lacked quality scores, the filtering could not match the filtering applied to full-length reads. To assign V/J genes and CDR3, sequences were annotated using PyIR, a Python wrapper for IgBLAST v1.9, with IMGT germline references. Reads were filtered out if the reads had weak V/J assignments (E-value above 1e-6), no CDR3, stop codons, out-of-frame junctions, or ambiguous translated residues. V3J clonotypes were defined as sequences sharing an identical inferred V gene, J gene, and CDR3 amino acid sequence. To compute the percentage overlap between repertoires, the number of shared unique clonotypes was divided by the size of the smaller repertoire. Three approaches were used to assess repertoire richness: RTK rarefaction, the Chao1 estimator, and Recon v2.1 estimates of unobserved clonotypes. OLGA was used to compute generation probabilities for all TCRbeta clonotypes that the gDNA method yielded from a handful of donors. Here the immuneACCESS table is served through TCRdb, limited to in-frame sequences with V and J called. Missing clones are a known gap in these copies; in checked studies unresolved V genes cover under half, and the rest lacks a known reason. From that table come the V and J calls and clone size; the DNA was used to work out D and trimming. The sample records 1.4 million to 1.5 million clones, 95% to 97% of which are singletons. The ten biggest clones cover roughly 1.2% of the sample.

The donors were healthy, HIV-negative adults who had no recently reported acute infections or vaccinations. All donors were Caucasian adults living in Nashville, Tennessee, USA. CD4+ T cells were enriched by magnetic negative selection, after which naive cells were positively selected on CD45RA and the negative fraction was taken as the memory subset. Blood was collected by leukapheresis, and PBMCs were isolated by Ficoll-Histopaque density gradient centrifugation and then cryopreserved in liquid nitrogen vapor phase. Analytical flow cytometry was used to check the purity and quantity of every magnetically sorted T cell population. Each sorted fraction had its genomic DNA isolated and then quantified by UV absorbance on a Nanodrop 2000c.

Material: naive CD4+ T cells sorted from blood. The intended sense of this specimen's cell subset or site label: CD45RA+ positively selected. This clonotype was obtained from a man aged 25-45 years in good health. The chain couples TRBV7-9 to TRBJ2-1; the D gene is perhaps TRBD1 or TRBD2, each of them matching over 5 bases. The encoded CDR3 is CASSPGAISTYNEQFF. The DNA sequence follows: TGTGCCAGCAGCCCCGGGGCGATCAGTACGTACAATGAGCAGTTCTTC.